This T cell receptor beta chain was profiled in a study of blood T cell repertoires in COVID-19. Turning to the study itself: Samples representing acute and convalescent COVID-19 were sourced from the United States, Italy and Spain.

Method: immunoSEQ multiplex PCR; TCRdb's copy keeps in-frame clones and lacks some. The sample yields 320,000 or so clones, about 89% seen once. The specimen sequenced was PBMCs or T cells enriched from blood (not recorded which). This sequence originates from a man aged 55 to 70 who had recovered from COVID-19.

The DNA for the CDR3 is TGCAGCGTTGGGCAGGGGGCGGTCGAGCAGTACTTC. Its protein is CSVGQGAVEQYF. This chain links TRBV29-1 with TRBJ2-7, with 8 bases lining up with TRBD1. Germline V gene sequence: CDR1 SQVTM, CDR2 ANQGSEA. The CDR3 totals 12 residues. Trimming cost V 4 bases and J 6 bases; bases outside gene matches: 5.